This paragraph reports one T cell receptor beta chain. Measured with immunoSEQ multiplex PCR; TCRdb has only the in-frame clones, and not every one. This sample yields approximately 390,000 clones, of which around nine tenths are seen a single time; roughly a tenth belongs to the top ten. This record comes from a study of blood T cell repertoires in COVID-19. Between the trimmed V and J ends, which lost 4 bases and 7 bases, there was a span of 11 bases. CDR3 length: 14 amino acids. Germline V lookup: CDR1 LGHDT, CDR2 YNNKEL (reference sequence). Enrollees, roughly 18 to 89 years old, lived in approximately 24 US areas. Recovered status applied to Cohort 3 donors who had two consecutive negative PCRs. It also applied to those with clearance or with symptom resolution.

The genes are TRBV3-1 (or the pseudogene TRBV3-2) and TRBJ1-6; maybe TRBD1 (6 bases). The sample comprised PBMCs or T cells enriched from blood (not recorded which). The sequence derives from a woman aged 50 to 65 who had recovered from COVID-19. The chain's CDR3 is CASSRRDNNSPLHF. The CDR3 DNA reads as TGTGCCAGCAGCCGCCGGGACAACAATTCACCCCTCCACTTT.